This T cell receptor beta chain is drawn from a study of T-cell reconstitution after alpha-beta-depleted transplantation in children. This clonotype has at least ten counts. The target antigen is unknown. Unique molecular identifiers were incorporated when the TCRbeta library was constructed. TCRdb fed the PCR reads into MiXCR, producing one record per CDR3 protein. Of roughly 150,000 distinct CDR3 sequences in the sample, more than 9.5% were seen once. Study-level points and caveats: Reportedly, only several hundred clones from non-depleted graft cells drove alpha-beta T-cell counts at about two months. Surviving recipient T cells and intrathymic progenitors accounted for some patients' high TCRbeta diversity at day 60. One year after transplant, T-cell counts and diversity came mostly from newly produced T cells.

Germline values: CDR1 SGHTA, CDR2 FQGNSA. This CDR3 has 14 residues. The V and J ends lost 5 bases and 1 base respectively, with 9 bases between them. The receptor was isolated from a boy aged 2 to 10 with acute myeloid leukemia, due to receive a stem cell transplant. The rearrangement links TRBV7-2 to TRBJ1-3; the D is unclear. This material consisted of PBMCs, taken before TCRalphabeta/CD19-depleted stem cell transplant. The CDR3 DNA is TGTGCCAGCAGCGCTTACTCTTCTGGAAACACCATATATTTT. Translating it yields CASSAYSSGNTIYF.